This T cell receptor beta chain was captured by sequencing in a study of blood T cell repertoires in COVID-19. CDR3 length: 14 residues. The V and J ends lost 5 bases and 5 bases respectively, with 15 bases between them. Germline CDR1 SGHVS, CDR2 FQNEAQ. Per the authors' pipeline: Estimation of nucleated cell counts was performed using reference gene primer amplification. Repertoires were generated with immunoSEQ multiplex PCR, while TCRdb's copy carries only in-frame clones and drops some. V and J calls and clone size come straight from that table; D and trimming were deduced from the DNA. The sample includes under 350,000 clones, around nine tenths seen only once; the top ten take around 2.6%. The participants were between about 18 and 95 years old and came from about two dozen US areas. Participants' own reports of clinical history determined their cohort assignment. Cohort 3 donors counted as recovered after two negative PCRs, clearance, or resolved symptoms.

The genes are TRBV7-8 and TRBJ1-1, with a weak D call TRBD1 (6 bases). Sequenced sample: PBMCs or T cells enriched from blood (not recorded which). The receptor's source is a man aged 60 to 69 who had recovered from COVID-19. CDR3 region: CASSPVGGGTEAFF. The CDR3 bases are TGTGCCAGCAGCCCGGTAGGGGGGGGGACTGAAGCTTTCTTT.